Following are 24 T cell receptor beta chains from one sample sequenced in a study of regulatory T cells in long-lasting Graves disease. CDR3-region Arm-PCR and iRepertoire HTBI primers produced the TCR beta libraries. TCRdb reprocessed the multiplex PCR reads with MiXCR, giving one entry per CDR3 protein. The repertoire has hundreds of thousands of distinct CDR3 sequences, approximately 16% of them found once; the top ten carry roughly 25%. The time point: newly diagnosed GD, antithyroid drugs for less than 3 months. Construction of the TCR library relied on RNA isolated from PBMCs. This sample also belongs to another study, concerning T cells in Graves' hyperthyroidism and ophthalmopathy.

Sequencing was performed on peripheral blood mononuclear cells (PBMCs), taken at new diagnosis, from a patient treated with antithyroid drugs. The origin of the receptors is a woman aged 35-65 years with Graves disease.

This clonotype was observed many times. The chain is built from TRBV3-1 and TRBJ2-1; D tentatively reads TRBD1 or TRBD2 (5 bases each). V lost 4 bases and J lost 7, with 14 bases in between. CDR3 length: 14 residues. The germline gives CDR1 LGHDT, CDR2 YNNKEL (reference sequence). CDR3 DNA sequence: TGTGCCAGCAGCCCTCGGGACGGTTTTAATGAGCAGTTCTTC. Protein: CASSPRDGFNEQFF.

The chain joins TRBV12-3 or TRBV12-4 to TRBJ1-4; 9 bases map to TRBD1. The CDR3 length is 16 residues. With 6 bases clipped from V and 4 bases from J, the junction kept 9 bases outside the gene matches. The CDR3 sequence: CASSAPGQGHNEKLFF. CDR3 in DNA: TGTGCCAGCAGCGCCCCGGGACAGGGTCATAATGAAAAACTGTTTTTT.

The CDR3 DNA sequence: TGTGCCAGCCGCACATTACAAGAGACCCAGTACTTC. This codes for CASRTLQETQYF. The chain has TRBV7-2 and TRBJ2-5; D is unclear. This CDR3 has 12 amino acids. Trimming pared 8 bases from V and 2 bases from J, leaving 9 bases between. In germline, CDR1 is SGHTA, CDR2 FQGNSA.

This clonotype was found many times. The CDR3 coding sequence is TGTGCCAGCAGTCCCCAGAGCAATCAGCCCCAGCATTTT. It specifies CASSPQSNQPQHF. The rearrangement links TRBV18 to TRBJ1-5; the D is unclear. CDR1 is KGHSH and CDR2 is LQKENI in the germline V gene. Trimming took off 8 bases at V and 1 base at J, with 9 bases between the two ends. The CDR3 spans 13 residues.

This clonotype has ten or more counts. The chain joins TRBV20-1 to TRBJ2-5; D is tentatively TRBD1 or TRBD2 (6 bases each). Germline V gene sequence: CDR1 DFQATT, CDR2 SNEGSKA (reference sequence). Trimming pared 6 bases from V and 1 base from J, leaving 12 bases between. The CDR3 is made up of 13 amino acids. This CDR3 is CSALKGGQETQYF. In DNA, the CDR3 is TGCAGTGCCCTCAAGGGGGGCCAAGAGACCCAGTACTTC.

At least ten counts were recorded for this clonotype. This chain joins TRBV7-2 and TRBJ1-6; D not certain. Trimming stripped 1 base from V and 7 bases from J, with 8 bases between. Germline V gene data show CDR1 as SGHTA and CDR2 as FQGNSA. This CDR3 spans 14 amino acids. CDR3 protein: CASSLGQSNSPLHF. The CDR3 region has the DNA TGTGCCAGCAGCTTAGGTCAGTCCAATTCACCCCTCCACTTT.

CDR3 coding DNA: TGTGCCACCAGCACCCAAGGATGGGACCACACTGAAGCTTTCTTT. It translates to CATSTQGWDHTEAFF. The rearrangement joins TRBV15 to TRBJ1-1; maybe TRBD1 (5 bases). V was shortened by 4 bases and J by 3 bases, with 15 bases between the two germline ends. Germline V gene lookup returns CDR1 LNHNV and CDR2 YYDKDF (reference sequence). The CDR3 has 15 amino acids.

A word on this clonotype: A clone one base away is much larger, so this may be a read error. The chain uses TRBV2 and TRBJ2-6; 8 nucleotides match TRBD1. This CDR3 has 16 amino acids. Germline-derived CDR1 and CDR2 are SNHLY and FYNNEI. The CDR3 DNA reads TGTGCCAGCAGCGCCGGGACAGGCTCTGGGGCCAACGCCCTGACTTTC. This encodes CASSAGTGSGANALTF.

This clonotype occurred many times. The CDR3 is CASSLELGEKLFF. The DNA for the CDR3 is TGCGCCAGCAGCTTGGAATTGGGAGAAAAACTGTTTTTT. The chain carries TRBV5-1 and TRBJ1-4, with D unclear. The CDR3 has 13 residues. The germline V gene has CDR1 SGHRS and CDR2 YFSETQ. Trimming removed 0 bases from V and 8 bases from J, with 8 bases in between. Looking up the rest from reference TRBV5-1 and TRBJ1-4 gives the full variable domain: KAGVTQTPRYLIKTRGQQVTLSCSPISGHRSVSWYQQTPGQGLQFLFEYFSETQRNKGNFPGRFSGRQFSNSRSEMNVSTLELGDSALYLCASSLELGEKLFFGSGTQLSVL.

In this sample, this clonotype turned up a few times. The chain couples TRBV2 to TRBJ2-1; tentatively, D is TRBD1 (6 bases). The germline CDR1 and CDR2 sequences are SNHLY and FYNNEI. V shed 7 bases and J shed 4 bases, with 11 bases lying between them. The length of the CDR3 is 13 residues. The CDR3 DNA reads as TGTGCCAGCAACGAGGGGACATACAATGAGCAGTTCTTC. It translates to CASNEGTYNEQFF.

This clonotype was observed at least ten times. The chain is built from TRBV4-2 and TRBJ1-5, with a possible D match to TRBD1 (6 bases). V was pared by 1 base and J by 7 bases, with 14 bases between. This CDR3 has 15 amino acids. Germline lookup yields CDR1 LGHNA and CDR2 YNFKEQ. Here the CDR3 DNA reads TGTGCCAGCAGCCAAGGAGGGCAGGGGAACCAGCCCCAGCATTTT. This gives the protein CASSQGGQGNQPQHF.

The chain couples TRBV6-1 to TRBJ1-2, with D hard to call. Per the germline V gene, CDR1 is MNHNS and CDR2 is SASEGT. V was shortened by 8 bases and J by 2 bases, with 21 bases between the two germline ends. This CDR3 has 16 amino acids. The DNA for the CDR3 is TGTGCCAGCTTGACACCAAAAGAAGCAAACAACTATGGCTACACCTTC. Translating it yields CASLTPKEANNYGYTF.

This clonotype has a count of ten or more. In DNA form, the CDR3 reads TGTGCCATCAGTGGGGTGAATCAGCCCCAGCATTTT. Its protein is CAISGVNQPQHF. The chain links TRBV10-3 to TRBJ1-5; D call uncertain. The V gene's germline CDR1 is ENHRY and CDR2 SYGVKD. The CDR3 length is 12 residues. V was clipped by 4 bases and J by 4 bases, with 5 bases between them.

The sample holds a few counts of this clonotype. This sequence joins TRBV9 and TRBJ2-7; 7 positions match TRBD2. Trimming took 0 bases from V and 8 from J; bases not matched to a gene: 11. The CDR3 extends over 15 amino acids. Germline CDR1 reads SGDLS; CDR2 reads YYNGEE. In nucleotides, the CDR3 is TGTGCCAGCAGCGTAGAGGCAGAGCAGCGGGGCCAGCAGTACTTC. This gives the protein CASSVEAEQRGQQYF.

This clonotype was counted at least ten times. The CDR3 DNA sequence: TGTGCCAGCAGTTTAGTGGGGGTGAGTCAGCCCCAGCATTTT. This codes for CASSLVGVSQPQHF. The chain recombines TRBV12-3 or TRBV12-4 with TRBJ1-5, with D maybe TRBD1 (5 bases). The CDR3 totals 14 residues. V was clipped by 1 base and J by 6 bases, with 10 bases between them.

This clonotype was observed many times. The chain is built from TRBV3-1 and TRBJ1-6; D ambiguous. Germline CDR1 LGHDT, CDR2 YNNKEL (reference sequence). Trimming cost V 1 base and J 4 bases, with 17 bases left between them. CDR3 length equals 18 residues. The CDR3: CASSQAASSTHYNSPLHF. DNA for the CDR3: TGTGCCAGCAGCCAAGCCGCCTCGTCAACCCATTATAATTCACCCCTCCACTTT.

This clonotype has just one count. A much larger clonotype is one base distant, so this may be a read error. V is TRBV20-1 and J is TRBJ1-1; perhaps TRBD1 as D (5 bases). This CDR3 has 15 amino acids. V lost 3 bases and J lost 3, with 17 bases in between. Per the germline V gene, CDR1 is DFQATT and CDR2 is SNEGSKA (reference sequence). CDR3 region: CSASRAGLMYTEAFF. The CDR3 DNA is TGCAGTGCTAGTAGGGCAGGGCTTATGTACACTGAAGCTTTCTTT.

The J gene is TRBJ1-3, the V gene TRBV7-9; weak D call: TRBD1 (5 bases). The V end lost 7 bases, the J end lost 4 bases, and 23 bases lay between the germline ends. CDR3 length: 17 residues. Germline V lookup: CDR1 SEHNR, CDR2 FQNEAQ (reference sequence). CDR3 sequence reads: CASTLAPDTRIGNTIYF. CDR3 in DNA: TGTGCCAGCACCCTTGCTCCGGACACTCGTATCGGAAACACCATATATTTT.

The chain recombines TRBV27 with TRBJ2-5; D remains unclear. The CDR3 spans 15 residues. The ends were cut back, 4 bases at V and 4 bases at J, with 16 bases in the middle. Germline CDR1 reads MNHEY; CDR2 reads SMNVEV (reference sequence). The chain's CDR3 is CASSSAVWNRETQYF. The CDR3 DNA is TGTGCCAGCAGTTCCGCCGTCTGGAATCGAGAGACCCAGTACTTC.

In this sample, this clonotype turned up many times. V gene TRBV5-5 combines with J gene TRBJ1-1; TRBD1 agrees at 7 bases. Per germline, CDR1 SGHKS and CDR2 YYEKEE (reference sequence). CDR3 length: 15 residues. With 4 bases clipped from V and 6 bases from J, the junction kept 12 bases outside the gene matches. The CDR3 nucleotides are TGTGCCAGCAGCGTGCGAGGGACAGTTGAGTCTGAAGCTTTCTTT. Translated, it gives CASSVRGTVESEAFF. The full variable domain, in which reference TRBV5-5 and TRBJ1-1 provide the parts outside the CDR3, is DAGVTQSPTHLIKTRGQQVTLRCSPISGHKSVSWYQQVLGQGPQFIFQYYEKEERGRGNFPDRFSARQFPNYSSELNVNALLLGDSALYLCASSVRGTVESEAFFGQGTRLTVV.

The rearrangement links TRBV19 to TRBJ1-2, with D unresolved. The germline V gene has CDR1 LNHDA and CDR2 SQIVND (reference sequence). This CDR3 has 13 residues. V shed 5 bases and J shed 4 bases, with 11 bases lying between them. The DNA of the CDR3 is TGTGCCAGTAGTGCGCACTTCGCCTATGGCTACACCTTC. Encoded protein: CASSAHFAYGYTF.

About this clonotype itself: It may be a read error: a sequence one base away is much more abundant. The chain combines TRBV20-1 with TRBJ2-3, with 12 bases that match TRBD2. J lost 4 bases, V lost 7 bases, and 6 bases had no gene match. Germline lookup yields CDR1 DFQATT and CDR2 SNEGSKA (reference sequence). This CDR3 contains 14 residues. The DNA of the CDR3 is TGCAGTGGCCTAGCGGGGGGGAGCGCAGATACGCAGTATTTT. This codes for CSGLAGGSADTQYF.

There are a few counts of this clonotype. Written as DNA, the CDR3 is TGTGCCTGGAGTGTACGGCCTAACGGGGCTGAAAAACTGTTTTTT. Protein: CAWSVRPNGAEKLFF. The rearrangement joins TRBV30 to TRBJ1-4, with D tentatively TRBD1 (5 bases). Trimming took off 0 bases at V and 7 bases at J, with 15 bases between the two ends. This CDR3 spans 15 amino acids. Germline CDR1 is GTSNPN and CDR2 is SVGIG (reference sequence).

The rearrangement uses TRBV20-1 and TRBJ2-3, with 9 bases matching TRBD1. The V gene end was trimmed by 6 bases and the J gene end by 5 bases; junction bases not matched to a gene: 12. Germline loops: CDR1 DFQATT, CDR2 SNEGSKA (reference sequence). The CDR3 contains 15 residues. The CDR3 sequence: CSANPADRGVDTQYF. CDR3 sequence (DNA): TGCAGTGCCAACCCGGCGGACAGGGGTGTAGATACGCAGTATTTT.